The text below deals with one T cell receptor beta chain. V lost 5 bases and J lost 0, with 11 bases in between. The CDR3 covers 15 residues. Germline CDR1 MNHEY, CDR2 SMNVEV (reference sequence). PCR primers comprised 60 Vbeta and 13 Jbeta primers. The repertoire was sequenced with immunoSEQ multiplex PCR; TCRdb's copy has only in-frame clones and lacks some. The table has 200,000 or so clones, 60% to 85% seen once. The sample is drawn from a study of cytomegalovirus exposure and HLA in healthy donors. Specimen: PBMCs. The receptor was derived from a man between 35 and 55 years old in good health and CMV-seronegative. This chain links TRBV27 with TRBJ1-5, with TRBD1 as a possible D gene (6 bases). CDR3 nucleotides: TGTGCCAGCAGTCCCGGACAGATTAGCAATCAGCCCCAGCATTTT. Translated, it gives CASSPGQISNQPQHF.